The 17 T cell receptor beta chains given below trace back to one sample, sequenced in a study of blood T cells in healthy people across ages. Alongside a J-beta primer mix, a sample-barcoded 5' primer served in a second PCR lasting roughly 7 to 12 cycles. From the 5' RACE reads, TCRdb called clonotypes with MiXCR, one entry per CDR3 protein. The sample lists some 1.5 million distinct CDR3 sequences, approximately 28% occurring once. Sequencing input: blood. The receptors come from a woman in her 30s in good health.

In its sample, this clonotype was seen a few times. The rearrangement uses TRBV14 and TRBJ1-1; D remains unclear. The CDR3 loop spans 13 amino acids. Germline V gene lookup returns CDR1 SGHDN and CDR2 FVKESK. V lost 4 bases, J lost 4 bases, and 10 bases lay in between. The CDR3 DNA reads as TGTGCCAGCAGCCCTGCGTGGGTCACTGAAGCTTTCTTT. It encodes CASSPAWVTEAFF.

This clonotype was counted ten times or more. This chain uses TRBV7-2 with TRBJ2-7; TRBD2 agrees at 13 bases. CDR3 size: 15 residues. After removal of 4 bases from V and 6 bases from J, the junction contained 6 bases not matched to a gene. Germline CDR1 reads SGHTA; CDR2 reads FQGNSA. The chain's CDR3 is CASSWALAGGGEQYF. DNA for the CDR3: TGTGCCAGCAGCTGGGCACTAGCGGGAGGGGGCGAGCAGTACTTC.

This clonotype was detected once. The junction differs from germline at one of its ends, possibly a read error. The V gene is TRBV7-2, the J gene TRBJ2-3; 7 nucleotides match TRBD2. Germline CDR1 SGHTA, CDR2 FQGNSA. The CDR3 contains 15 residues. CDR3 DNA sequence: TGTGCCGGCAGCCCCAGCGGGACCCCCGCAGATACGCAGTATTTT. It encodes CAGSPSGTPADTQYF.

This chain uses TRBV3-1 with TRBJ1-1; 7 bases line up with TRBD1. Germline CDR1 reads LGHDT; CDR2 reads YNNKEL (reference sequence). V trimming: 1 base; J trimming: 12 bases; junction bases outside the gene matches: 5. This CDR3 has 12 residues. The CDR3 loop is CASSQGGGVPFF. The DNA for the CDR3 is TGTGCCAGCAGCCAAGGAGGGGGCGTTCCTTTCTTT.

Note on this clonotype: Sequence at one end of the junction differs from germline and may be a read error. V gene TRBV19 combines with J gene TRBJ2-6; no reliable D call. Germline loops: CDR1 LNHDA, CDR2 SQIVND (reference sequence). This CDR3 is 18 amino acids long. The CDR3, as DNA: TGTGCCAGTAGTATCTCTCCCCCGGCGCGCTCTGGGACCAACGTCCTGACTTTC. Translation gives CASSISPPARSGTNVLTF.

This clonotype was recorded only once. The chain combines TRBV2 with TRBJ2-4; no firm D call. V was pared by 3 bases and J by 4 bases, with 13 bases between. Germline CDR1 is SNHLY and CDR2 is FYNNEI. The CDR3 length is 15 residues. This CDR3 is CASSDQSSLKNIQYF. The DNA of the CDR3 is TGTGCCAGCAGTGACCAATCGAGCTTAAAAAACATTCAGTACTTC.

A few counts support this clonotype. This chain connects TRBV5-1 to TRBJ1-2, with D possibly TRBD1 on 6 matching bases. The germline V and J ends were trimmed by 0 bases and 8 bases, with 11 bases remaining between them. The germline gives CDR1 SGHRS, CDR2 YFSETQ. This CDR3 is 13 amino acids long. CDR3 sequence: CASSLGAGVGYTF. The CDR3 nucleotides read TGCGCCAGCAGCTTGGGGGCAGGGGTAGGCTACACCTTC.

The chain combines TRBV9 with TRBJ2-7; D is uncertain. The CDR3 sequence is 15 residues long. Germline CDR1 is SGDLS and CDR2 is YYNGEE. Trimming removed 0 bases at V and 7 bases at J, with 17 bases between. The CDR3 nucleotides read TGTGCCAGCAGCGTAGACGATTTTCCCTCTGGTGAGCAGTACTTC. This translates into CASSVDDFPSGEQYF.

The chain has TRBV28 and TRBJ1-5, with D hard to call. The CDR3 has 13 residues. Trimming left V 4 bases short and J 4 bases short, with 8 bases between. Germline assignment: CDR1 MDHEN and CDR2 SYDVKM. CDR3 in DNA: TGTGCCAGCAGTTCTCCATATAATCAGCCCCAGCATTTT. Translation gives CASSSPYNQPQHF.

At least ten counts were recorded for this clonotype. This rearrangement joins TRBV12-3 or TRBV12-4 to TRBJ2-7, with a weak D call TRBD1 (5 bases). The ends were cut back, 4 bases at V and 4 bases at J, with 20 bases in the middle. The CDR3 is 16 residues long. The CDR3 protein is CASSSRSQGFQYEQYF. The DNA for the CDR3 is TGTGCCAGCAGTTCGCGGAGTCAGGGATTTCAGTACGAGCAGTACTTC.

This clonotype showed up just a few times. The chain uses TRBV12-3 or TRBV12-4 and TRBJ1-5, with TRBD1 matching over 7 bases. The CDR3 is made up of 16 amino acids. V lost 5 bases to trimming and J lost 4 bases; unmatched junction nucleotides: 11. CDR3 nucleotides: TGTGCCAGCAGTCCCTTCGTGGCAGGGGGTAATCAGCCCCAGCATTTT. It is translated as CASSPFVAGGNQPQHF.

This clonotype was observed many times. The chain has TRBV2 and TRBJ2-4, with D perhaps TRBD2 (7 bases). V shed 7 bases and J shed 8 bases, with 18 bases lying between them. This CDR3 comprises 14 residues. Germline CDR1 SNHLY, CDR2 FYNNEI. The chain's CDR3 is CASTPLRGADIQYF. The CDR3 DNA sequence: TGTGCCAGCACACCCCTTCGGGGGGCTGACATTCAGTACTTC.

The chain carries TRBV13 and TRBJ2-1; D possibly corresponds to TRBD2 (7 bases). The ends were cut back, 0 bases at V and 6 bases at J, with 21 bases in the middle. The CDR3 is 18 amino acids. CDR1 is PRHDT and CDR2 is FYEKMQ in the germline V gene (reference sequence). CDR3 in amino acids: CASSLGLKRGGPGNEQFF. The CDR3 coding sequence is TGTGCCAGCAGCTTAGGCCTAAAGAGGGGGGGGCCTGGCAATGAGCAGTTCTTC.

The sample holds a few counts of this clonotype. V usage is TRBV6-6 and J usage is TRBJ2-7, with D possibly TRBD1 on 6 matching bases. CDR1 is MNHNY, CDR2 SVGAGI, per germline (reference sequence). The V end was cut by 6 bases, the J end by 4 bases, with 19 bases between. The CDR3 runs to 15 residues. Written as DNA, the CDR3 is TGTGCCAGCAGACCCTCTTCACAGGGAGCGTACGAGCAGTACTTC. Translating gives CASRPSSQGAYEQYF.

This clonotype has a handful of counts. The chain is built from TRBV19 and TRBJ2-3; D is undetermined. Trimming left V 5 bases short and J 1 base short, with 13 bases between. In germline, CDR1 is LNHDA, CDR2 SQIVND (reference sequence). CDR3 size: 15 residues. This chain's CDR3 is CASSASDSGTDTQYF. The CDR3 coding sequence is TGTGCCAGTAGTGCCTCTGACTCGGGCACAGATACGCAGTATTTT.

The chain links TRBV2 to TRBJ2-7, with TRBD2 matching 8 bases. Unmatched junction bases numbered 10, after V lost 6 bases and J lost 3 bases. The germline CDR1 and CDR2 sequences are SNHLY and FYNNEI. The CDR3 spans 15 residues. The DNA for the CDR3 is TGTGCCAGCAGCACTCCGGGACTAGTCATCTACGAGCAGTACTTC. This codes for CASSTPGLVIYEQYF.

V gene TRBV10-3 combines with J gene TRBJ2-3; 8 bases are shared with TRBD2. V lost 0 bases and J lost 4; bases outside the gene matches: 3. Looked up from germline, CDR1 is ENHRY and CDR2 is SYGVKD. There are 15 residues in the CDR3. CDR3 residues: CAISESTSAADTQYF. The DNA of the CDR3 is TGTGCCATCAGTGAGTCGACTAGCGCAGCAGATACGCAGTATTTT.